The 12 T cell receptor beta chains below come from one sample, sequenced in a study of regulatory T cells in long-lasting Graves disease. Through Arm-PCR of CDR3 regions and iRepertoire HTBI primers, TCR beta libraries were built. Via MiXCR, TCRdb re-called the multiplex PCR reads, giving one row per CDR3 protein. Of more than 450,000 distinct CDR3 sequences detected, around 12% appear once; the ten largest clones hold about 8.3%. The time point was: newly diagnosed GD, antithyroid drugs for less than 3 months. PBMCs were the source of the RNA used for TCR sequencing. These same records also appear under a second study, on T cells in Graves' hyperthyroidism and ophthalmopathy.

The sample in question was peripheral blood mononuclear cells (PBMCs), obtained at new diagnosis, from a patient treated with antithyroid drugs. Receptor source: a woman in her thirties with Graves disease.

A note on this clonotype: A read error is likely here: a far larger clone is one base away. J is TRBJ2-1 and V is TRBV28, with D uncertain. Trimming left V 0 bases short and J 10 bases short, with 19 bases between. The CDR3 totals 16 residues. CDR1 is MDHEN and CDR2 is SYDVKM in the germline V gene. CDR3 sequence reads: CASSLWAAGNLDEQFF. In DNA, the CDR3 is TGTGCCAGCAGTTTATGGGCGGCTGGGAATTTGGACGAGCAGTTCTTC.

The chain combines TRBV20-1 with TRBJ1-1; D is ambiguous. The CDR3 length is 13 residues. Trimming cost V 6 bases and J 1 base, with 12 bases left between them. Germline-derived CDR1 and CDR2 are DFQATT and SNEGSKA (reference sequence). The DNA of the CDR3 is TGCAGTGCACCCCGATTGGGGAACACTGAAGCTTTCTTT. As protein: CSAPRLGNTEAFF.

This clonotype was counted at least ten times. The J gene is TRBJ2-1, the V gene TRBV6-1; D may match TRBD1 or TRBD2 (5 bases each). The CDR3 consists of 18 residues. Germline values: CDR1 MNHNS, CDR2 SASEGT. V lost 5 bases to trimming and J lost 0 bases, with 20 bases between them. DNA of the CDR3: TGTGCCAGCAGTCCCCGGGGTGGGACCCCGACCTCCTACAATGAGCAGTTCTTC. It is translated as CASSPRGGTPTSYNEQFF.

The chain links TRBV25-1 to TRBJ2-7; D unclear. Looked up from germline, CDR1 is MGHDK and CDR2 is SYGVNS. Between the trimmed V and J ends, which lost 7 bases and 3 bases, there was a span of 7 bases. CDR3 size: 11 residues. This chain's CDR3 is CASIPDYEQYF. The CDR3 region has the DNA TGTGCCAGCATACCAGACTACGAGCAGTACTTC.

There are a few counts of this clonotype. V is TRBV20-1 and J is TRBJ2-1; no reliable D call. Germline V gene sequence: CDR1 DFQATT, CDR2 SNEGSKA (reference sequence). This CDR3 has 13 residues. With 6 bases removed from V and 2 bases from J, the gap between germline ends came to 11 bases. CDR3 protein: CSAAGDTYNEQFF. CDR3 bases: TGCAGTGCAGCTGGGGATACCTACAATGAGCAGTTCTTC.

A note on this clonotype: A far more abundant clone sits one base away, making this likely a read error. CDR3 sequence: CASRGQGVVYEQFF. For the CDR3, the DNA is TGTGCCAGCAGGGGACAGGGGGTAGTCTACGAGCAGTTCTTC. The chain employs TRBV2 and TRBJ2-3; 11 bases fit TRBD1. Judging by the DNA end, TRBJ2-1 fits better; the J call may be wrong. Germline V gene lookup returns CDR1 SNHLY and CDR2 FYNNEI. The CDR3 totals 14 residues.

This clonotype has more than one count but fewer than ten. The CDR3 spells CAINGEGTDTQYF. The CDR3 bases are TGTGCCATCAATGGGGAGGGCACAGATACGCAGTATTTT. J is TRBJ2-3 and V is TRBV10-3; tentative D call: TRBD2 (6 bases). This CDR3 region has 13 residues. V lost 7 bases and J 1 base, leaving 9 bases between the germline ends. Germline lookup yields CDR1 ENHRY and CDR2 SYGVKD.

This clonotype was seen at least ten times. This chain joins TRBV10-3 and TRBJ2-7; TRBD1 aligns across 7 bases. The V segment lost 5 bases and the J segment 2 bases; nucleotides outside the gene matches: 9. There are 15 residues in the CDR3. Germline V lookup: CDR1 ENHRY, CDR2 SYGVKD. CDR3 protein: CAISKDTGDAYEQYF. In DNA, the CDR3 is TGTGCCATCAGTAAAGACACAGGGGACGCCTACGAGCAGTACTTC.

A remark on this clonotype: Being one base from a much bigger clone, this may be a read error. This chain connects TRBV16 to TRBJ1-5, with a possible D match to TRBD1 (6 bases). Germline CDR1 and CDR2: KGHSY and FQNENV. The CDR3 runs 15 residues. The CDR3 DNA sequence: TGTGTCAGTGCGAAGGGGGGCTATAGCAATCAGCCCCAGCATTTT. Translated: CVSAKGGYSNQPQHF.

In its sample, this clonotype was seen a few times. The chain couples TRBV30 to TRBJ2-3, with a tentative D call TRBD1 (5 bases). V was trimmed by 2 bases and J by 2 bases, leaving 14 bases between them. The CDR3 spans 15 residues. Germline CDR1 reads GTSNPN; CDR2 reads SVGIG (reference sequence). CDR3 bases: TGTGCCTGGAGTCTCTGGCAGGGCCTCACAGATACGCAGTATTTT. It yields the protein CAWSLWQGLTDTQYF.

This clonotype has at least ten counts. CDR3 nucleotides: TGTGCCAGCAGCTTAGAAGGACTGAGCAATGAGCAGTTCTTC. This gives the protein CASSLEGLSNEQFF. This sequence joins TRBV11-3 and TRBJ2-1; a possible D gene is TRBD2 (5 bases). The CDR3 is 14 residues long. The germline gives CDR1 SGHNT, CDR2 YENEEA. Trimming took off 0 bases at V and 6 bases at J, with 9 bases between the two ends. The complete variable domain, with remaining parts taken from reference TRBV11-3 and TRBJ2-1, reads EAGVVQSPRYKIIEKKQPVAFWCNPISGHNTLYWYLQNLGQGPELLIRYENEEAVDDSQLPKDRFSAERLKGVDSTLKIQPAELGDSAVYLCASSLEGLSNEQFFGPGTRLTVL.

A few counts support this clonotype. The chain is built from TRBV14 and TRBJ1-1; tentatively, D is TRBD1 (5 bases). Per germline, CDR1 SGHDN and CDR2 FVKESK. There are 13 residues in the CDR3. Deletions cut 7 bases from V and 0 bases from J, with 9 bases between. The CDR3 loop is CASMRDVNTEAFF. In DNA form, the CDR3 reads TGTGCCAGCATGAGGGACGTGAACACTGAAGCTTTCTTT.